This TCR beta chain appears in the sequencing data of a study of CD8+ T cells in alopecia areata (dated by TCRdb to between 2018 and 2020). About the full investigation: The treated patients, all with moderate-to-severe alopecia areata, were enrolled in an open-label pilot trial of oral tofacitinib given at 5 to 10 mg twice daily. Patients received tofacitinib for 6 to 18 months and were then followed off drug for 6 months to check for delayed response and recurrence. In treated patients, disease severity was measured using the SALT score, which gives the percentage of scalp surface area affected. To study T cell clonal expansion in alopecia areata, the researchers applied high-throughput TCRbeta sequencing to both the C3H/HeJ mouse model and human patients. On the human side, TCRbeta sequencing was run on scalp tissue and on sorted CD4+ and CD8+ peripheral blood T cells from healthy controls and from alopecia areata patients with either patchy or totalis/universalis disease. Patients on tofacitinib were biopsied at baseline and after 4 and 24 weeks of treatment, and several of the patients also had a later scalp biopsy. Clonality in the scalp was compared among normal scalp (n=4), patchy alopecia areata scalp (n=8), and alopecia totalis/universalis scalp (n=8). RNA was obtained with the PAXgene miRNA kit for fixed scalp, the miRNeasy kit for PBMCs, and the RNeasy kit for mouse skin. TCRbeta CDR3 regions were amplified by immunoSEQ multiplex PCR using 35 Vbeta forward and 13 Jbeta reverse primers.

Of note for this clone: Its antigen specificity is not known. Base-call qualities are not available, and no considerably larger clone is one nucleotide away.

Libraries were made using the immunoSEQ multiplex PCR assay. RNA was extracted from all samples and reverse transcribed into cDNA as template for TCR sequencing. SuperScript III was used to make first-strand cDNA, primed with a 2:1 mix of oligo-dT and random hexamers. A synthetic immune receptor repertoire was used to gauge amplification bias, and whatever bias remained was removed computationally. The paper's processing steps were these. After raw reads were preprocessed to remove errors, the CDR3 was defined following IMGT conventions as running from the conserved cysteine to phenylalanine. Clonality was calculated as 1 minus Shannon entropy normalized by log2 of the number of productive unique TCRs. CD4 or CD8 identity of scalp clones was inferred by cross-referencing scalp TCRbeta sequences with sorted blood CD4 and CD8 repertoires. Not all clones reach the TCRdb copy of this immuneACCESS table, which keeps in-frame sequences only. Checked studies attribute under half of the gap to unresolved V genes and leave the rest unexplained. V and J calls and clone size are given by that table; D and trimming were obtained from the DNA. For this sample the table gives under 200,000 clones, of which around three fifths were detected only once. The ten largest clones add up to approximately 0.91% of the sample.

Germline trimming amounts to 5 bases on V and 5 bases on J, with 4 as the count of junction bases outside the gene matches. The CDR3 contains 12 residues, cysteine and phenylalanine counted. Only CDR3 DNA is held: 36 bases, read in frame from base 1. The germline V gene specifies SGHRS as CDR1 and YFSETQ as CDR2. Overall study results and their limits: Lesional scalp, especially in alopecia totalis/universalis, showed higher clonality and more expanded CD8+ clones than normal scalp, suggesting antigenic drive. Shared TCR sequences between patients were less evident than in mice, which may be partly attributable to HLA diversity in the patient population. Because the treated cohort was small and had only one nonresponder, larger studies are needed to examine links between baseline CD8+ expansion and response. Many expanded lesional clones persisted in scalp and blood during tofacitinib treatment, which may partly explain relapse after stopping treatment. Scalp TCR repertoire analysis is complicated because resident alphabeta T cells in normal human skin are also sequenced, whereas mouse skin is dominated by gammadelta T cells. With tofacitinib, both scalp clonality and the number of expanded CD8+ clones among the top 100 scalp clones went down significantly.

The label giving this sample's time point can be read as: 4 weeks on oral tofacitinib. Sample treatment or condition, as interpreted from the label and publication: oral pan-JAK inhibitor, 5-10 mg twice daily. Peripheral blood and lesional scalp punch biopsies were obtained from patients with alopecia areata. PBMCs were isolated by density centrifugation and stained for CD3, CD4 and CD8, after which CD4+ and CD8+ T cells were sorted on a FACSAria. The specimen comprised CD4+ T cells sorted from blood, sampled at week 4, from a patient treated with tofacitinib. This sequence uses TRBV5-1 and TRBJ2-7, with 7 central nucleotides matching TRBD1. This receptor was identified in a human donor with alopecia areata. The CDR3 protein: CASRIDRDEQYF. The nucleotide sequence reads as follows: TGCGCCAGCAGAATAGACAGGGACGAGCAGTACTTC. Reference TRBV5-1 and TRBJ2-7 genes cover what lies past the CDR3, so the full variable domain is KAGVTQTPRYLIKTRGQQVTLSCSPISGHRSVSWYQQTPGQGLQFLFEYFSETQRNKGNFPGRFSGRQFSNSRSEMNVSTLELGDSALYLCASRIDRDEQYFGPGTRLTVT.